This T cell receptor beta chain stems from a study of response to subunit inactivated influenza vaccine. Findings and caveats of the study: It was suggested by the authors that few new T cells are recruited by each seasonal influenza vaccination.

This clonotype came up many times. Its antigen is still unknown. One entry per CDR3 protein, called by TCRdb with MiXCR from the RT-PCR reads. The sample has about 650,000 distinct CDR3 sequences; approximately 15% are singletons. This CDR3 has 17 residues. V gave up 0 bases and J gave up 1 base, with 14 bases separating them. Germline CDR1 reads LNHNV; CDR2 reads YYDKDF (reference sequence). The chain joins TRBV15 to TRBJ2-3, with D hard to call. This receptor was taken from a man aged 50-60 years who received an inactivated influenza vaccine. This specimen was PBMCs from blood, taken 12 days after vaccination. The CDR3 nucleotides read TGTGCCACCAGCAGAGATAACATTCAGCTACGCACAGATACGCAGTATTTT. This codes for CATSRDNIQLRTDTQYF.